The rows below give T cell receptor beta chains drawn from one sample of a study of shared clonotypes between healthy human individuals. The protocol was immunoSEQ multiplex PCR, while the TCRdb copy is restricted to in-frame clones and leaves out a portion. The data show around 500,000 clones, 75% to 85% seen once. Sample: PBMCs. All receptors derive from a woman aged 40 to 50 in good health. Some clones in this sample may be carry-over from other donors' samples. Each CDR3 is given with its conserved first and last residue. D genes are given only for firm matches. Part of the rows lack a size; the others show once, few, many or a class for expanded clones.

-	TRBJ1-2	TRBD1	TRBV2	14	CASTDRGPNYGYTF	TGTGCCAGCACTGACAGGGGGCCCAACTATGGCTACACCTTC
-	TRBJ2-7	-	TRBV4-1	14	CASSQVGRTYEQYF	TGCGCCAGCAGCCAAGTGGGAAGGACCTACGAGCAGTACTTC
-	TRBJ2-1	-	TRBV10-1	15	CASGESSPSRNEQFF	TGCGCCAGCGGTGAGTCGAGCCCAAGCCGCAATGAGCAGTTCTTC
-	TRBJ2-5	TRBD1	TRBV6-1	15	CASSVTGGFQETQYF	TGTGCCAGCAGTGTAACAGGGGGTTTTCAAGAGACCCAGTACTTC
few	TRBJ1-3	-	TRBV2	14	CASSEGYSGNTIYF	TGTGCCAGCAGTGAAGGGTACTCTGGAAACACCATATATTTT
-	TRBJ1-4	TRBD1	TRBV15	14	CATSLDRGNEKLFF	TGTGCCACCAGCCTGGACAGGGGTAATGAAAAACTGTTTTTT
-	TRBJ2-7	-	TRBV29-1	14	CSVTPGDRSLEQYF	TGCAGCGTCACTCCAGGGGATAGGTCTCTCGAGCAGTACTTC
-	TRBJ1-2	-	TRBV28	12	CATGGANYGYTF	TGTGCCACCGGGGGAGCTAACTATGGCTACACCTTC
-	TRBJ2-7	-	TRBV5-1	15	CASSWGAGVTYEQYF	TGCGCCAGCAGCTGGGGGGCGGGAGTAACCTACGAGCAGTACTTC
-	TRBJ2-2	-	TRBV27	17	CASSLRPAGVGAGELFF	TGTGCCAGCAGTTTAAGACCCGCGGGTGTTGGGGCCGGGGAGCTGTTTTTT
-	TRBJ2-7	TRBD1	TRBV28	14	CASNRLGTDPIMYF	TGTGCCAGCAACCGTCTCGGGACAGACCCTATCATGTACTTC
few	TRBJ1-1	-	TRBV14	15	CASSLTTGLNTEAFF	TGTGCCAGCAGCCTAACGACAGGTTTAAACACTGAAGCTTTCTTT
-	TRBJ2-3	TRBD2	TRBV7-7	14	CASSLMMTSDTQYF	TGTGCCAGCAGCTTAATGATGACTAGCGATACGCAGTATTTT
-	TRBJ2-1	-	TRBV20-1	11	CSAPIASGQFF	TGCAGTGCTCCGATAGCCTCCGGGCAGTTCTTC
few	TRBJ1-2	TRBD1	TRBV5-1	14	CASSTGQGFDGYTF	TGCGCCAGCAGTACGGGACAGGGATTTGATGGCTACACCTTC
-	TRBJ2-1	-	TRBV5-1	14	CASSIPTGRNEQFF	TGCGCCAGCAGCATCCCTACAGGGCGCAATGAGCAGTTCTTC
many	TRBJ1-1	-	TRBV5-4	13	CASSLPGYTEAFF	TGTGCCAGCAGCTTACCGGGCTACACTGAAGCTTTCTTT
-	TRBJ2-1	TRBD2	TRBV29-1	16	CSVVPGLAASYNEQFF	TGCAGCGTTGTACCCGGGCTAGCGGCCTCCTACAATGAGCAGTTCTTC
-	TRBJ1-1	-	TRBV6-1	14	CASSEQRSGTEAFF	TGTGCCAGCAGTGAACAGAGGTCTGGCACTGAAGCTTTCTTT
-	TRBJ1-5	-	TRBV11-3	15	CASSLVIQGGQPQHF	TGTGCCAGCAGCTTAGTAATCCAAGGGGGTCAGCCCCAGCATTTT
-	TRBJ2-2	-	TRBV10-3	18	CAIRGPAQGLGNTGELFF	TGTGCCATCAGGGGGCCTGCACAGGGCTTGGGGAACACCGGGGAGCTGTTTTTT
-	TRBJ2-7	TRBD1	TRBV6-5	14	CASWRRQGAREQYF	TGTGCCAGCTGGCGGAGACAGGGGGCACGCGAGCAGTACTTC
-	TRBJ1-4	-	TRBV2	15	CASSELSRLREKLFF	TGTGCCAGCAGTGAACTCAGCCGGCTGAGAGAAAAACTGTTTTTT
-	TRBJ2-1	TRBD2	TRBV29-1	15	CSVGLAGVAYNEQFF	TGCAGCGTTGGACTAGCGGGAGTTGCCTACAATGAGCAGTTCTTC
-	TRBJ2-7	TRBD2	TRBV5-4	15	CASSPTSGTSYEQYF	TGTGCCAGCAGCCCAACTAGCGGGACCTCCTACGAGCAGTACTTC
-	TRBJ2-5	TRBD1	TRBV6-5	12	CASSRGLGTQYF	TGTGCCAGCAGCAGGGGGCTGGGGACCCAGTACTTC
-	TRBJ2-7	TRBD1	TRBV5-1	12	CASNRGPYEQYF	TGCGCCTCGAACAGGGGTCCCTACGAGCAGTACTTC
-	TRBJ2-7	-	TRBV7-2	11	CASSLFSEQYF	TGTGCCAGCAGCTTATTTAGCGAGCAGTACTTC
-	TRBJ1-1	-	TRBV21-1	14	CASSPRRQNTEAFF	TGTGCCAGCAGCCCCCGGCGACAGAACACTGAAGCTTTCTTT
-	TRBJ2-1	-	TRBV6-4	13	CASSDGRINEQFF	TGTGCCAGCAGTGACGGGAGGATCAATGAGCAGTTCTTC
-	TRBJ1-2	TRBD1	TRBV5-6	14	CASSLEDRGYGYTF	TGTGCCAGCAGCTTGGAGGACAGGGGCTATGGCTACACCTTC
-	TRBJ2-2	-	TRBV7-2	15	CASSLAVVGTGELFF	TGTGCCAGCAGCTTAGCGGTTGTGGGTACCGGGGAGCTGTTTTTT
-	TRBJ1-1	-	TRBV7-2	14	CASSAPGGNTEAFF	TGTGCCAGCAGCGCCCCGGGAGGGAACACTGAAGCTTTCTTT
many	TRBJ2-3	-	TRBV5-1	15	CASRPGLPWTLTQYF	TGCGCCAGCAGGCCGGGACTCCCTTGGACCCTTACGCAGTATTTT
-	TRBJ2-6	TRBD1	TRBV7-9	18	CASSSRQGAPDWANVLTF	TGTGCCAGCAGCTCCCGACAGGGGGCGCCTGACTGGGCCAACGTCCTGACTTTC
-	TRBJ1-2	TRBD1	TRBV28	13	CASSPGQGLGYTF	TGTGCCAGCAGTCCAGGACAGGGGCTAGGCTACACCTTC
-	TRBJ1-5	-	TRBV27	15	CASHAGPYSNQPQHF	TGTGCCAGCCACGCGGGGCCATATAGCAATCAGCCCCAGCATTTT
-	TRBJ2-1	TRBD2	TRBV7-3	17	CASSSSRGGGPGNEQFF	TGTGCCAGCAGCTCCTCCCGGGGGGGAGGGCCGGGAAATGAGCAGTTCTTC
-	TRBJ2-5	-	TRBV28	13	CASSPLVSGPQYF	TGTGCCAGCAGCCCCCTAGTATCCGGGCCCCAGTACTTC
-	TRBJ1-2	TRBD1	TRBV2	14	CASSEVGRGLGYTF	TGTGCCAGCAGTGAAGTCGGCAGGGGGCTTGGCTACACCTTC